Each of the 32 T cell receptor beta chains below was sequenced from the same sample in a study of molecular identifiers for immune sequencing clone quantification. From the PCR reads, TCRdb called clonotypes with MiXCR, one entry per CDR3 protein. The data hold more than 250,000 distinct CDR3 sequences, with about a fifth observed a single time. The sequencing sample was made of naive CD8+ T cells from blood, with Jurkat cell RNA spiked in. Subset denoted: FACS-sorted CD8+CD4-CCR7+CD45RA+ naive T cells. These receptors were taken from a human donor in good health. Some libraries in this study had Jurkat cell RNA spiked in.

This clonotype was counted only a few times. CDR3 region: CASTFSGTAFYEQYF. CDR3 nucleotides: TGTGCCAGCACTTTTTCCGGGACAGCATTTTACGAGCAGTACTTC. The chain carries TRBV27 and TRBJ2-7; 7 nucleotides match TRBD1. J gave up 4 bases and V 7 bases, and 13 bases lay outside the gene matches. The CDR3 is 15 amino acids. CDR1 and CDR2 from the germline V gene are MNHEY and SMNVEV (reference sequence).

This clonotype was counted many times. The rearrangement links TRBV11-2 to TRBJ2-3; TRBD2 agrees at 10 bases. The V segment lost 5 bases and the J segment 3 bases; nucleotides outside the gene matches: 5. The germline gives CDR1 SGHAT, CDR2 FQNNGV. The CDR3 runs 15 residues. In DNA, the CDR3 is TGTGCCAGCAGCCTACTAGCGGGAAGTACAGATACGCAGTATTTT. Protein product: CASSLLAGSTDTQYF.

Comments on this clonotype: A much bigger clone sits one base away, suggesting this may be a read error. The gene calls are TRBV6-6 and TRBJ2-1, with 10 bases aligning to TRBD2. The CDR3 has 15 residues. From germline, CDR1 is MNHNY and CDR2 SVGAGI (reference sequence). The CDR3 sequence is CANSWTSGAYNEQFF. DNA for the CDR3: TGTGCCAACAGTTGGACTAGCGGAGCTTACAATGAGCAGTTCTTC.

This clonotype was recorded many times. The V gene is TRBV6-4, the J gene TRBJ1-2; TRBD1 is a possible D gene (5 bases). V was pared by 3 bases and J by 6 bases, with 17 bases between. The CDR3 runs 15 residues. The germline CDR1 and CDR2 sequences are MRHNA and SNTAGT. The CDR3 DNA follows: TGTGCCAGCAGTGAGGACCCTGAGGGGCCCCATGGCTACACCTTC. Translation gives CASSEDPEGPHGYTF.

The chain joins TRBV19 to TRBJ2-7; 7 bases are a match to TRBD1. There are 13 residues in the CDR3. Trimming took 3 bases from V and 7 from J; bases not matched to a gene: 6. Per the germline V gene, CDR1 is LNHDA and CDR2 is SQIVND (reference sequence). Here the CDR3 DNA reads TGTGCCAGTAGTATGACAGGGCCCTGGGAGCAGTACTTC. Translation: CASSMTGPWEQYF.

This clonotype was found many times. The J gene is TRBJ2-3, the V gene TRBV6-6; TRBD1 agrees at 7 bases. After removal of 8 bases from V and 2 bases from J, the junction contained 10 bases not matched to a gene. The CDR3 covers 15 residues. The V gene's germline CDR1 is MNHNY and CDR2 SVGAGI (reference sequence). CDR3 sequence (DNA): TGTGCCAGCGGTGGCCGGGACAGATTCACAGATACGCAGTATTTT. It encodes CASGGRDRFTDTQYF.

This clonotype was seen repeatedly, ten times or more. This chain uses TRBV29-1 with TRBJ1-3, with D hard to call. Deletions cut 5 bases from V and 4 bases from J, with 6 bases between. This CDR3 has 11 residues. Germline loops: CDR1 SQVTM, CDR2 ANQGSEA. CDR3 coding DNA: TGCAGCGTTTCAAAGGGAAACACCATATATTTT. Encoded protein: CSVSKGNTIYF. Complete variable domain (other parts from reference TRBV29-1 and TRBJ1-3): SAVISQKPSRDICQRGTSLTIQCQVDSQVTMMFWYRQQPGQSLTLIATANQGSEATYESGFVIDKFPISRPNLTFSTLTVSNMSPEDSSIYLCSVSKGNTIYFGEGSWLTVV.

This clonotype was found a few times. The V gene is TRBV7-9, the J gene TRBJ2-1; 7 positions match TRBD2. This CDR3 has 17 amino acids. From germline, CDR1 is SEHNR and CDR2 FQNEAQ (reference sequence). The junction had 10 bases not matched to a gene; V was cut back by 1 base and J by 4 bases. The CDR3 protein is CASSLDLAGGGYNEQFF. CDR3 coding DNA: TGTGCCAGCAGCTTAGACCTCGCGGGCGGGGGTTACAATGAGCAGTTCTTC.

This clonotype was found many times. This rearrangement joins TRBV6-5 to TRBJ1-6; D might be TRBD1 (5 bases). V lost 2 bases to trimming and J lost 9 bases, with 11 bases between them. CDR3 length: 14 amino acids. Looked up from germline, CDR1 is MNHEY and CDR2 is SVGAGI. The CDR3 DNA reads as TGTGCCAGCAGTTACCAGGGCGCCGGTTCACCCCTCCACTTT. Amino acid sequence: CASSYQGAGSPLHF.

This clonotype was seen repeatedly, ten times or more. This rearrangement joins TRBV4-3 to TRBJ1-1; D unresolved. The CDR3 is 15 residues long. CDR1 and CDR2 (germline): LGHNA, YSLEER. The ends were cut back, 0 bases at V and 0 bases at J, with 8 bases in the middle. CDR3 DNA sequence: TGCGCCAGCAGCCAAGATCGCAATCTGAACACTGAAGCTTTCTTT. Translated: CASSQDRNLNTEAFF.

This clonotype was found many times. V usage is TRBV28 and J usage is TRBJ2-2, with unresolved D. Germline-derived CDR1 and CDR2 are MDHEN and SYDVKM. CDR3 length equals 13 residues. V dropped 2 bases and J dropped 6 bases, with 7 bases sitting between them. The CDR3 region has the DNA TGTGCCAGCAGTTTAACCCCCGCCGGGGAGCTGTTTTTT. Encoded protein: CASSLTPAGELFF.

This clonotype was counted ten times or more. The chain recombines TRBV5-6 with TRBJ2-5; no clear D gene. Trimming removed 0 bases from V and 1 base from J, with 10 bases in between. The CDR3 sequence is 15 residues long. Germline V gene data show CDR1 as SGHDT and CDR2 as YYEEEE. The CDR3 reads CASSLEQKIQETQYF. CDR3 bases: TGTGCCAGCAGCTTGGAGCAGAAGATCCAAGAGACCCAGTACTTC.

This clonotype occurred a few times. The gene calls are TRBV7-9 and TRBJ1-3, with a possible D match to TRBD1 (5 bases). The length of the CDR3 is 15 residues. Germline V gene data show CDR1 as SEHNR and CDR2 as FQNEAQ (reference sequence). Trimming shortened V by 4 bases and J by 0 bases, and 10 bases separated the two germline ends. The CDR3 nucleotides are TGTGCCAGCAGCTACTTGGGGGGCTCTGGAAACACCATATATTTT. Its translation is CASSYLGGSGNTIYF.

Ten or more counts support this clonotype. The V call is TRBV18, the J call TRBJ1-1; unclear D gene. Trimming took off 6 bases at V and 4 bases at J, with 18 bases between the two ends. The length of the CDR3 is 15 residues. CDR1 is KGHSH and CDR2 is LQKENI in the germline V gene. CDR3 in DNA: TGTGCCAGCTCTCCCACGACGGGAGAACTCACTGAAGCTTTCTTT. It yields the protein CASSPTTGELTEAFF. The variable domain in full, with the rest retrieved from reference TRBV18 and TRBJ1-1, is NAGVMQNPRHLVRRRGQEARLRCSPMKGHSHVYWYRQLPEEGLKFMVYLQKENIIDESGMPKERFSAEFPKEGPSILRIQQVVRGDSAAYFCASSPTTGELTEAFFGQGTRLTVV.

CDR3 in DNA: TGTGCCAGCAGCTCAACCTCGGTTAGCGGGAGGTCCTACAATGAGCAGTTCTTC. It codes for CASSSTSVSGRSYNEQFF. This sequence joins TRBV11-2 and TRBJ2-1; 10 bases map to TRBD2. V shed 4 bases and J 1 base; nucleotides not matched to a gene: 10. The CDR3 has 18 amino acids. The germline gives CDR1 SGHAT, CDR2 FQNNGV.

For this clonotype: One end of the junction is discordant with germline, which a read error may explain. J is TRBJ2-7 and V is TRBV4-3; D perhaps matches TRBD1 (6 bases). This CDR3 has 14 amino acids. CDR1 is LGHNA and CDR2 is YSLEER in the germline V gene. The DNA for the CDR3 is TGCGCCGGCAGCCGGACAGCTCTCTCCTACGAGCAGTACTTC. Protein: CAGSRTALSYEQYF.

This clonotype came up a few times. The chain has TRBV30 and TRBJ1-6, with TRBD1 as a possible D gene (6 bases). Trimming cost V 5 bases and J 9 bases, with 14 bases left between them. This CDR3 is 13 amino acids long. CDR1 GTSNPN and CDR2 SVGIG come from the germline V gene (reference sequence). CDR3 in amino acids: CAWAGDFGSPLHF. As DNA, the CDR3 is TGTGCCTGGGCAGGGGATTTCGGTTCACCCCTCCACTTT. Based on the CDR3 plus reference TRBV30 and TRBJ1-6, the full variable domain is SQTIHQWPATLVQPVGSPLSLECTVEGTSNPNLYWYRQAAGRGLQLLFYSVGIGQISSEVPQNLSASRPQDRQFILSSKKLLLSDSGFYLCAWAGDFGSPLHFGNGTRLTVT.

This clonotype was seen repeatedly, ten times or more. The V and J genes are TRBV27 and TRBJ1-5; D remains ambiguous. Trimming left V 3 bases short and J 1 base short, with 4 bases between. Germline V gene sequence: CDR1 MNHEY, CDR2 SMNVEV (reference sequence). This CDR3 is built from 13 residues. CDR3 sequence reads: CASSFRSNQPQHF. For the CDR3, the DNA is TGTGCCAGCAGTTTCCGGAGCAATCAGCCCCAGCATTTT.

This rearrangement joins TRBV7-9 to TRBJ2-7; 7 nucleotides line up with TRBD1. CDR1 SEHNR and CDR2 FQNEAQ come from the germline V gene (reference sequence). The V and J ends lost 8 bases and 4 bases, in that order; junction bases with no gene match: 11. The CDR3 extends over 14 amino acids. The CDR3 nucleotides are TGTGCCAGCGGCCCAGGCGACAGGGCGTACGAGCAGTACTTC. Translation gives CASGPGDRAYEQYF.

J is TRBJ2-7 and V is TRBV20-1; D possibly uses TRBD1 or TRBD2 (6 bases each). The CDR3 is 13 residues long. CDR1 and CDR2 (germline): DFQATT, SNEGSKA (reference sequence). V gave up 6 bases and J gave up 6 bases, with 18 bases separating them. CDR3 DNA sequence: TGCAGTGCCTTGGAGGGATTAGGGGGCGAGCAGTACTTC. It translates to CSALEGLGGEQYF.

Comment on this clonotype: Given a much more abundant clone one base away, this may be a read error. The chain joins TRBV6-2 or TRBV6-3 to TRBJ2-5; D may match TRBD1 or TRBD2 (5 bases each). Trimming shortened V by 2 bases and J by 5 bases, and 12 bases separated the two germline ends. The CDR3 length is 14 residues. In germline, CDR1 is MNHEY, CDR2 SVGEGT. CDR3 sequence: CASSYEVGEETQYF. In nucleotides, the CDR3 is TGTGCCAGCAGTTACGAAGTGGGGGAGGAGACCCAGTACTTC.

About this clonotype itself: A clone one base away is much larger, so this may be a read error. The chain uses TRBV19 and TRBJ1-2, with D hard to call. The germline CDR1 and CDR2 sequences are LNHDA and SQIVND (reference sequence). The CDR3 is 15 amino acids. V dropped 5 bases and J dropped 7 bases, with 20 bases sitting between them. The CDR3 sequence: CASSLSQEGRSGYTF. The CDR3 nucleotides are TGTGCCAGTAGTTTGTCCCAGGAGGGAAGGTCTGGCTACACCTTC.

Concerning this clonotype: Because it lacks the conserved phenylalanine or tryptophan at the end, this CDR3 is likely a read error. The rearrangement links TRBV7-2 to TRBJ2-1; 14 bases are shared with TRBD2. V shed 5 bases and J 3 bases; nucleotides not matched to a gene: 6. CDR3 length: 17 amino acids. Germline CDR1 reads SGHTA; CDR2 reads FQGNSA. The CDR3: CASSQGLAGAGYNEQFL. CDR3 sequence (DNA): TGTGCCAGCAGCCAGGGACTAGCGGGAGCAGGCTACAATGAGCAGTTCCTC.

This clonotype was seen ten or more times. This rearrangement joins TRBV7-6 to TRBJ2-2, with no clear D. There are 13 residues in the CDR3. Germline-derived CDR1 and CDR2 are SGHVS and FNYEAQ. Trimming cost V 8 bases and J 0 bases, with 7 bases left between them. CDR3 in DNA: TGTGCCAGCCGGGCCCCGAACACCGGGGAGCTGTTTTTT. This gives the protein CASRAPNTGELFF.

About this clonotype: Just one base apart from a much larger clone, this may be a read error. CDR3 protein: CASSRRGQSDYEQYF. The CDR3 DNA is TGTGCCAGCAGTCGCAGGGGGCAGTCCGATTACGAGCAGTACTTC. The chain combines TRBV28 with TRBJ2-7; 8 bases map to TRBD1. CDR1 MDHEN and CDR2 SYDVKM come from the germline V gene. CDR3 length: 15 residues. V dropped 5 bases and J dropped 4; count of bases not matched to a gene: 10.

Worth noting for this clonotype: It may be a read error: a sequence one base away is much more abundant. The chain links TRBV12-3 or TRBV12-4 to TRBJ2-5, with D perhaps TRBD2 (6 bases). Trimming took 5 bases from V and 1 from J, leaving 11 bases between them. This CDR3 spans 14 amino acids. This CDR3 is CASSRRGGQETQYF. CDR3 nucleotide sequence: TGTGCCAGCAGTCGGCGGGGAGGCCAAGAGACCCAGTACTTC.

This clonotype was counted ten times or more. The chain is built from TRBV7-9 and TRBJ2-2; D is ambiguous. Looked up from germline, CDR1 is SEHNR and CDR2 is FQNEAQ (reference sequence). V was clipped by 2 bases and J by 4 bases, with 11 bases between them. The CDR3 runs to 15 residues. The CDR3 reads CASSLPSPGTGELFF. The CDR3, as DNA: TGTGCCAGCAGCTTACCCTCCCCGGGCACCGGGGAGCTGTTTTTT.

Ten or more counts support this clonotype. This chain's CDR3 is CASSSTKTSGSGSDTQYF. The CDR3 DNA follows: TGTGCCAGCAGCTCAACGAAGACTAGCGGGTCCGGGTCAGATACGCAGTATTTT. V usage is TRBV7-9 and J usage is TRBJ2-3; 10 bases fit TRBD2. V dropped 4 bases and J dropped 4; count of bases not matched to a gene: 14. CDR1 and CDR2 from the germline V gene are SEHNR and FQNEAQ (reference sequence). This CDR3 has 18 residues.

This clonotype appeared a few times. The CDR3 region has the DNA TGTGCCAGCAGCTTAGCGCCCGATGAGCAGTTCTTC. Translating gives CASSLAPDEQFF. The chain carries TRBV7-9 and TRBJ2-1, with D uncertain. Per the germline V gene, CDR1 is SEHNR and CDR2 is FQNEAQ (reference sequence). Trimming took off 0 bases at V and 8 bases at J, with 5 bases between the two ends. This CDR3 has 12 residues. Full variable domain (outside the CDR3, taken from reference TRBV7-9 and TRBJ2-1): DTGVSQNPRHKITKRGQNVTFRCDPISEHNRLYWYRQTLGQGPEFLTYFQNEAQLEKSRLLSDRFSAERPKGSFSTLEIQRTEQGDSAMYLCASSLAPDEQFFGPGTRLTVL.

In its sample, this clonotype was seen many times. The CDR3 here is CASSPLFGRREDNQPQHF. CDR3 DNA: TGTGCCAGCAGTCCCCTTTTTGGTCGGCGGGAGGACAATCAGCCCCAGCATTTT. The chain employs TRBV21-1 and TRBJ1-5. TRBV21-1 is labeled a pseudogene. This CDR3 has 18 amino acids.

Many counts were recorded for this clonotype. This rearrangement joins TRBV14 to TRBJ2-3; the match to TRBD2 covers 8 bases. V dropped 1 base and J dropped 7; count of bases not matched to a gene: 7. From germline, CDR1 is SGHDN and CDR2 FVKESK. This CDR3 contains 15 residues. CDR3 in amino acids: CASSQGVAGRYTQYF. In DNA, the CDR3 is TGTGCCAGCAGCCAAGGAGTAGCGGGGCGGTATACGCAGTATTTT.

There are many counts of this clonotype. This chain links TRBV29-1 with TRBJ2-1, with 8 positions matching TRBD1. Germline CDR1 is SQVTM and CDR2 is ANQGSEA. The CDR3 has 13 amino acids. V dropped 7 bases and J dropped 10; count of bases not matched to a gene: 12. The CDR3 region is CSALSQGAWEQFF. Written as DNA, the CDR3 is TGCAGCGCACTATCCCAGGGGGCATGGGAGCAGTTCTTC.